Below, 30 T cell receptor beta chains from the same sample are listed, as sequenced in a study of response to subunit inactivated influenza vaccine. One entry per CDR3 protein results from TCRdb running MiXCR on the RT-PCR reads. The sample comprises approximately 500,000 distinct CDR3 sequences, 10% to 15% of which are singletons, and about an eighth rests with the top ten. The source material was PBMCs from blood, sampled around seven weeks after vaccination. Receptors originate from a man aged 45-60 years who received an inactivated influenza vaccine.

In its sample, this clonotype was seen a few times. The chain is built from TRBV7-6 and TRBJ1-4, with a weak D call TRBD1 (5 bases). In germline, CDR1 is SGHVS, CDR2 FNYEAQ. V was clipped by 5 bases and J by 6 bases, with 13 bases between them. The CDR3 has 14 residues. DNA for the CDR3: TGTGCCAGCAGCCCTAGGACAAATTATGAAAAACTGTTTTTT. This encodes CASSPRTNYEKLFF. Variable domain in full (rest from reference TRBV7-6 and TRBJ1-4): GAGVSQSPRYKVTKRGQDVALRCDPISGHVSLYWYRQALGQGPEFLTYFNYEAQQDKSGLPNDRFSAERPEGSISTLTIQRTEQRDSAMYRCASSPRTNYEKLFFGSGTQLSVL.

This clonotype was detected only once. This sequence joins TRBV6-5 and TRBJ2-5, with D possibly being TRBD1 or TRBD2 (6 bases each). This CDR3 is 15 amino acids long. CDR1 MNHEY and CDR2 SVGAGI come from the germline V gene. V gave up 0 bases and J gave up 4 bases, with 12 bases separating them. The CDR3: CASSYSGGVLETQYF. CDR3 DNA: TGTGCCAGCAGTTACTCCGGGGGCGTTTTAGAGACCCAGTACTTC.

The chain links TRBV6-2 or TRBV6-3 to TRBJ2-3, with 9 bases aligning to TRBD2. Germline CDR1 MNHEY, CDR2 SVGEGT. V lost 0 bases, J lost 5 bases, and 6 bases stayed unmatched. The CDR3 consists of 16 residues. This chain's CDR3 is CASSYSAGGLKDTQYF. CDR3 DNA: TGTGCCAGCAGTTACTCGGCGGGGGGGCTGAAAGATACGCAGTATTTT.

The chain has TRBV20-1 and TRBJ2-2; D is undetermined. The CDR3 extends over 14 amino acids. CDR1 and CDR2 (germline): DFQATT, SNEGSKA (reference sequence). Trimming removed 5 bases from V and 1 base from J, with 11 bases in between. In DNA form, the CDR3 reads TGCAGTGCTGCCCGGACCGAGAACACCGGGGAGCTGTTTTTT. Its translation is CSAARTENTGELFF.

Ten or more counts support this clonotype. The J gene is TRBJ1-1, the V gene TRBV7-2, with 8 nucleotides matching TRBD1. This CDR3 has 15 residues. The V and J ends lost 2 bases and 1 base, in that order; junction bases with no gene match: 3. Germline CDR1 and CDR2: SGHTA and FQGNSA. The CDR3 nucleotides read TGTGCCAGCAGCTTACGACAGGGGCAGAACACTGAAGCTTTCTTT. This codes for CASSLRQGQNTEAFF.

The V call is TRBV20-1, the J call TRBJ2-7; TRBD2 is a possible D gene (6 bases). This CDR3 spans 13 amino acids. Trimming removed 1 base from V and 1 base from J, with 8 bases in between. Germline V gene sequence: CDR1 DFQATT, CDR2 SNEGSKA (reference sequence). As DNA, the CDR3 is TGCAGTGCTAGAGGTCGGGAGTCCTACGAGCAGTACTTC. Its protein is CSARGRESYEQYF.

The gene calls are TRBV10-3 and TRBJ2-5; TRBD1 matches 7 bases. The ends lost 4 bases at V and 2 bases at J; junction bases unmatched: 1. This CDR3 has 13 amino acids. Germline V gives CDR1 ENHRY, CDR2 SYGVKD. The chain's CDR3 is CAISAGQQETQYF. The CDR3 DNA follows: TGTGCCATCAGTGCGGGACAGCAAGAGACCCAGTACTTC.

This clonotype has ten or more counts. The chain recombines TRBV28 with TRBJ2-1; D may be TRBD2 (5 bases). The CDR3 totals 18 residues. The germline V gene has CDR1 MDHEN and CDR2 SYDVKM. Trimming took 3 bases from V and 2 from J, leaving 20 bases between them. Here the CDR3 reads CASSLVLTLEEAYNEQFF. In nucleotides, the CDR3 is TGTGCCAGCAGTTTGGTGCTCACCCTAGAGGAGGCCTACAATGAGCAGTTCTTC.

This clonotype came up a few times. The chain uses TRBV7-2 and TRBJ2-3; 8 bases match TRBD2. Germline CDR1 SGHTA, CDR2 FQGNSA. J lost 0 bases, V lost 1 base, and 6 bases had no gene match. The CDR3 covers 17 residues. The CDR3 reads CASSLGAGGSSTDTQYF. DNA for the CDR3: TGTGCCAGCAGCTTAGGTGCGGGAGGCTCTAGCACAGATACGCAGTATTTT.

There are a few counts of this clonotype. The rearrangement joins TRBV12-3 or TRBV12-4 to TRBJ2-1; 16 nucleotides match TRBD2. This CDR3 region has 15 residues. J lost 9 bases, V lost 3 bases, and 2 bases had no gene match. CDR3 sequence reads: CASSLGLAGGVEQFF. The CDR3 DNA reads TGTGCCAGCAGTTTGGGACTAGCGGGAGGGGTTGAGCAGTTCTTC.

V gene TRBV5-1 combines with J gene TRBJ2-5, with D perhaps given as TRBD1 or TRBD2 (5 bases each). The CDR3 has 16 residues. Trimming stripped 0 bases from V and 2 bases from J, with 14 bases between. Germline V gene sequence: CDR1 SGHRS, CDR2 YFSETQ. The CDR3 DNA reads TGCGCCAGCAGCTTGGCCTTTGGGACGGGTCAAGAGACCCAGTACTTC. Protein sequence: CASSLAFGTGQETQYF. The whole variable domain, remainder taken from reference TRBV5-1 and TRBJ2-5, is KAGVTQTPRYLIKTRGQQVTLSCSPISGHRSVSWYQQTPGQGLQFLFEYFSETQRNKGNFPGRFSGRQFSNSRSEMNVSTLELGDSALYLCASSLAFGTGQETQYFGPGTRLLVL.

This clonotype was counted between two and nine times. The rearrangement links TRBV20-1 to TRBJ2-1, with D perhaps matching TRBD1 (6 bases). Germline lookup yields CDR1 DFQATT and CDR2 SNEGSKA (reference sequence). The CDR3 sequence is 11 residues long. Trimming stripped 2 bases from V and 9 bases from J, with 8 bases between. CDR3 region: CSARRDIEQFF. In DNA, the CDR3 is TGCAGTGCTAGAAGGGACATTGAGCAGTTCTTC.

The sample holds many counts of this clonotype. As DNA, the CDR3 is TGTGCCAGCAGCTTAAATTTGTCCCCAGATACGCAGTATTTT. This gives the protein CASSLNLSPDTQYF. V and J are TRBV7-2 and TRBJ2-3; D call uncertain. Germline V CDR1 and CDR2: SGHTA, FQGNSA. Trimming cost V 2 bases and J 4 bases, with 10 bases left between them. The CDR3 sequence is 14 residues long.

This clonotype showed up just a few times. The chain couples TRBV28 to TRBJ1-6; D unclear. CDR1 MDHEN and CDR2 SYDVKM come from the germline V gene. The V end lost 4 bases, the J end lost 4 bases, and 14 bases lay between the germline ends. This CDR3 spans 16 amino acids. The CDR3 region has the DNA TGTGCCAGCAGTTATCGGGCAAGTCAATATAATTCACCCCTCCACTTT. This encodes CASSYRASQYNSPLHF.

Ten or more counts support this clonotype. The genes are TRBV2 and TRBJ2-5; 11 bases are a match to TRBD2. Germline V gene lookup returns CDR1 SNHLY and CDR2 FYNNEI. The CDR3 spans 15 residues. V trimming: 9 bases; J trimming: 3 bases; junction bases outside the gene matches: 9. The CDR3 loop reads CASTTGTSGKETQYF. CDR3 nucleotide sequence: TGTGCCAGTACAACCGGGACTAGCGGCAAAGAGACCCAGTACTTC. The full variable domain, completed using reference TRBV2 and TRBJ2-5, is EPEVTQTPSHQVTQMGQEVILRCVPISNHLYFYWYRQILGQKVEFLVSFYNNEISEKSEIFDDQFSVERPDGSNFTLKIRSTKLEDSAMYFCASTTGTSGKETQYFGPGTRLLVL.

CDR3 sequence: CASKEAQGEAFF. Here the CDR3 DNA reads TGTGCCAGCAAGGAAGCCCAGGGTGAAGCTTTCTTT. The chain is built from TRBV5-8 and TRBJ1-1; D perhaps matches TRBD1 (5 bases). The V end lost 6 bases, the J end lost 7 bases, and 13 bases lay between the germline ends. This CDR3 spans 12 amino acids. Germline V lookup: CDR1 SGHTS, CDR2 YDEGEE.

The chain joins TRBV20-1 to TRBJ2-3; tentative D call: TRBD2 (5 bases). Germline V gives CDR1 DFQATT, CDR2 SNEGSKA (reference sequence). The CDR3 loop spans 16 amino acids. Trimming took off 5 bases at V and 1 base at J, with 19 bases between the two ends. CDR3 protein: CSAGGPLLVGTDTQYF. The CDR3 coding sequence is TGCAGTGCTGGAGGCCCCTTGTTGGTGGGCACAGATACGCAGTATTTT.

This clonotype has only a few counts. The chain joins TRBV29-1 to TRBJ2-3; a possible D gene is TRBD2 (7 bases). The germline V gene has CDR1 SQVTM and CDR2 ANQGSEA. CDR3 size: 13 residues. Trimming removed 6 bases from V and 8 bases from J, with 18 bases in between. The CDR3 sequence: CSVEGGATRTQYF. CDR3 nucleotide sequence: TGCAGCGTCGAGGGGGGGGCCACGCGTACGCAGTATTTT.

The sample holds many counts of this clonotype. This chain joins TRBV7-9 and TRBJ1-2; D possibly corresponds to TRBD1 (5 bases). Trimming pared 1 base from V and 14 bases from J, leaving 17 bases between. The V gene's germline CDR1 is SEHNR and CDR2 FQNEAQ (reference sequence). CDR3 size: 13 residues. The CDR3 here is CASSLEGHPRRTF. CDR3 nucleotides: TGTGCCAGCAGCTTAGAAGGACACCCCCGTCGTACCTTC.

This clonotype was detected a few times. The chain is built from TRBV4-1 and TRBJ2-5, with a possible D match to TRBD2 (5 bases). The CDR3 is 14 amino acids. The germline gives CDR1 MGHRA, CDR2 YSYEKL. The germline V and J ends were trimmed by 0 bases and 8 bases, with 13 bases remaining between them. The CDR3 coding sequence is TGCGCCAGCAGCCAAGAAGGCGGGCAACGCACCCAGTACTTC. Protein sequence: CASSQEGGQRTQYF.

The rearrangement links TRBV12-3 or TRBV12-4 to TRBJ2-5, with no clear D. With 4 bases removed from V and 1 base from J, the gap between germline ends came to 10 bases. The CDR3 sequence is 14 residues long. Here the CDR3 reads CASSSHECQETQYF. The CDR3 region has the DNA TGTGCCAGCAGTTCGCACGAGTGCCAAGAGACCCAGTACTTC.

This clonotype was seen a few times. The chain uses TRBV4-3 and TRBJ2-5; D unclear. Germline V gene data show CDR1 as LGHNA and CDR2 as YSLEER. V lost 1 base and J lost 1, with 10 bases in between. The CDR3 loop spans 15 amino acids. The CDR3 coding sequence is TGCGCCAGCAGCCAAGCATTCTCAGGCCAAGAGACCCAGTACTTC. As protein: CASSQAFSGQETQYF.

Of note for this clonotype: A read error is possible here, since a much larger clone lies one base away. The chain combines TRBV12-3 or TRBV12-4 with TRBJ2-3; D is possibly TRBD2 (5 bases). The CDR3 is 14 amino acids. The CDR3 DNA sequence: TGTTCCAGCAGTTCGGAGGTTGGCACAGATACGCAGTATTTT. This gives the protein CSSSSEVGTDTQYF.

This chain connects TRBV13 to TRBJ2-1; D possibly corresponds to TRBD2 (6 bases). The CDR3 is 18 amino acids. Trimming pared 1 base from V and 7 bases from J, leaving 23 bases between. Per germline, CDR1 PRHDT and CDR2 FYEKMQ (reference sequence). The CDR3 nucleotides read TGTGCCAGCAGCTTAGAGTTCGGGGGAACTCCCGAAATAAATGAGCAGTTCTTC. Encoded protein: CASSLEFGGTPEINEQFF.

This clonotype appeared a single time. This chain links TRBV6-2 or TRBV6-3 with TRBJ2-5, with D maybe TRBD2 (5 bases). The CDR3 has 16 amino acids. Per germline, CDR1 MNHEY and CDR2 SVGEGT. Trimming removed 4 bases from V and 4 bases from J, with 19 bases in between. For the CDR3, the DNA is TGTGCCAGCAGTTTGCAAGCCGGGATGGTACGAGAGACCCAGTACTTC. This translates into CASSLQAGMVRETQYF.

This clonotype was recorded at least ten times. V gene TRBV16 combines with J gene TRBJ1-1; no clear D. The CDR3 loop spans 13 amino acids. Trimming shortened V by 4 bases and J by 5 bases, and 11 bases separated the two germline ends. The germline CDR1 and CDR2 sequences are KGHSY and FQNENV. CDR3 in amino acids: CASSRGLGTEAFF. CDR3 coding DNA: TGTGCCAGCAGCCGCGGACTAGGGACTGAAGCTTTCTTT.

In its sample, this clonotype was seen many times. V is TRBV12-3 or TRBV12-4 and J is TRBJ2-1; D is ambiguous. Trimming stripped 3 bases from V and 12 bases from J, with 9 bases between. The CDR3 loop spans 11 amino acids. The CDR3 here is CASSLGLGQFF. For the CDR3, the DNA is TGTGCCAGCAGTTTGGGTTTAGGGCAGTTCTTC.

This clonotype was seen only a few times. The chain links TRBV4-1 to TRBJ2-5; 7 bases fit TRBD2. V lost 3 bases, J lost 6 bases, and 13 bases stayed unmatched. Germline V gives CDR1 MGHRA, CDR2 YSYEKL. The CDR3 covers 16 residues. The CDR3 DNA reads TGCGCCAGCAGCCAGGGTATATTGCGGGAGTGGAAGACCCAGTACTTC. This codes for CASSQGILREWKTQYF.

This clonotype occurred a few times. This chain connects TRBV15 to TRBJ2-7; D ambiguous. The V end was cut by 0 bases, the J end by 6 bases, with 12 bases between. The CDR3 loop spans 14 amino acids. CDR1 LNHNV and CDR2 YYDKDF come from the germline V gene (reference sequence). The CDR3 DNA sequence: TGTGCCACCAGCAGAGATCTATTTCGCGGCGAGCAGTACTTC. Translation gives CATSRDLFRGEQYF.

The V and J genes are TRBV4-1 and TRBJ1-2; no reliable D call. V was shortened by 0 bases and J by 9 bases, with 8 bases between the two germline ends. CDR1 and CDR2 from the germline V gene are MGHRA and YSYEKL. This CDR3 has 12 residues. The CDR3 sequence: CASSQDPLSYTF. CDR3 sequence (DNA): TGCGCCAGCAGCCAAGACCCCTTGAGCTACACCTTC.